Shown below are 8 T cell receptor beta chains from a single sample sequenced in a study of blood T cell repertoires in COVID-19. This table comes from immunoSEQ multiplex PCR, and its TCRdb copy is limited to in-frame clones, with some not included. In the table there are fewer than 300,000 clones, approximately 84% of which are singletons. Sequences were obtained from peripheral blood. These receptors originate from a human donor in a cohort sampled during active COVID-19.

J is TRBJ1-1 and V is TRBV24-1, with D unclear. This CDR3 is built from 14 residues. Germline loops: CDR1 KGHDR, CDR2 SFDVKD. Between the trimmed V and J ends, which lost 3 bases and 4 bases, there was a span of 11 bases. The CDR3 sequence: CATSDERQGTEAFF. The CDR3 coding sequence is TGTGCCACCAGTGATGAGCGTCAAGGCACTGAAGCTTTCTTT.

The V and J genes are TRBV7-9 and TRBJ2-2, with D tentatively TRBD1 or TRBD2 (5 bases each). Germline loops: CDR1 SEHNR, CDR2 FQNEAQ (reference sequence). V was shortened by 5 bases and J by 5 bases, with 12 bases between the two germline ends. The CDR3 has 14 residues. This CDR3 reads CASSLEGFTGELFF. Here the CDR3 DNA reads TGTGCCAGCAGCCTAGAGGGGTTTACCGGGGAGCTGTTTTTT. The variable domain in full, completed from reference TRBV7-9 and TRBJ2-2, reads DTGVSQNPRHKITKRGQNVTFRCDPISEHNRLYWYRQTLGQGPEFLTYFQNEAQLEKSRLLSDRFSAERPKGSFSTLEIQRTEQGDSAMYLCASSLEGFTGELFFGEGSRLTVL.

The chain employs TRBV6-5 and TRBJ2-3, with 7 positions matching TRBD2. The CDR3 runs to 15 residues. The ends lost 6 bases at V and 2 bases at J; junction bases unmatched: 8. Germline CDR1 is MNHEY and CDR2 is SVGAGI. The CDR3 loop reads CASRAAGSFTDTQYF. The CDR3 region has the DNA TGTGCCAGCAGGGCAGCGGGATCATTCACAGATACGCAGTATTTT.

This chain connects TRBV19 to TRBJ2-3; 10 nucleotides line up with TRBD1. This CDR3 region has 16 residues. Germline trimming cut 6 bases from V and 3 bases from J; bases unmatched to any gene: 9. In germline, CDR1 is LNHDA, CDR2 SQIVND (reference sequence). CDR3: CASREPGQGFTDTQYF. The CDR3 coding sequence is TGTGCCAGTAGAGAGCCGGGACAGGGGTTTACAGATACGCAGTATTTT.

The rearrangement links TRBV6-6 to TRBJ2-2, with D perhaps matching TRBD1 (5 bases). Germline V gene sequence: CDR1 MNHNY, CDR2 SVGAGI (reference sequence). CDR3 length equals 14 residues. V was cut by 5 bases and J by 4 bases, with 11 bases left in between. The CDR3 is CASSKERGTGELFF. The CDR3 DNA sequence: TGTGCCAGCAGTAAGGAAAGGGGCACCGGGGAGCTGTTTTTT.

The chain recombines TRBV19 with TRBJ2-5; TRBD1 matches 7 bases. This CDR3 is built from 15 residues. The J segment lost 1 base and the V segment lost 1 base, leaving 3 bases of the junction unmatched. Germline values: CDR1 LNHDA, CDR2 SQIVND (reference sequence). In DNA, the CDR3 is TGTGCCAGTAGTATAGGATGGGACAGCCAAGAGACCCAGTACTTC. Encoded protein: CASSIGWDSQETQYF.

The rearrangement uses TRBV14 and TRBJ2-1; 10 bases fit TRBD2. The CDR3 totals 16 residues. Germline CDR1 reads SGHDN; CDR2 reads FVKESK. V shed 3 bases and J 5 bases; nucleotides not matched to a gene: 7. The CDR3 reads CASSQLAGGHDNEQFF. DNA for the CDR3: TGTGCCAGCAGCCAGTTAGCGGGAGGACACGACAATGAGCAGTTCTTC.

This clone was picked up one time. The gene calls are TRBV6-5 and TRBJ2-7; the match to TRBD2 covers 10 bases. The junction had 5 bases not matched to a gene; V was cut back by 5 bases and J by 4 bases. CDR3 length: 14 residues. The V gene's germline CDR1 is MNHEY and CDR2 SVGAGI. CDR3: CASSPSGSLYEQYF. The DNA of the CDR3 is TGTGCCAGCAGTCCTAGCGGGAGTCTGTACGAGCAGTACTTC.